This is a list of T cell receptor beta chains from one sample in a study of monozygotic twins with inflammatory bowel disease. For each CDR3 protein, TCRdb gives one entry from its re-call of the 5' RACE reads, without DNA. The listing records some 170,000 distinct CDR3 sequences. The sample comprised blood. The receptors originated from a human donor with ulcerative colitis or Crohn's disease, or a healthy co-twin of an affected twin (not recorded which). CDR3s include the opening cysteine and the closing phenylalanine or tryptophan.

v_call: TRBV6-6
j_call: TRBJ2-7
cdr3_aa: CASSYRDGTYEQYF

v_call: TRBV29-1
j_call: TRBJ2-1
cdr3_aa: CGGLADYNEQFF

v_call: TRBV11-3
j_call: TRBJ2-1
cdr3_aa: CASSLAAQEGYEQFF

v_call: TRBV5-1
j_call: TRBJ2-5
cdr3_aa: CASKVVIQQETQYF

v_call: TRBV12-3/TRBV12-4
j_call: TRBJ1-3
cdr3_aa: CASSAGTASGNTIYF

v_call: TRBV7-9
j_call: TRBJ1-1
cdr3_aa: CASSKTGGSTEAFF

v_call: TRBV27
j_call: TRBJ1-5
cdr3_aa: CASSLFSFGRPQHF

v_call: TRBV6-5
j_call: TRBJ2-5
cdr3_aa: CASSYRPWTGGTKTQYF

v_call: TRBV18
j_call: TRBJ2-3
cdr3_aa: CASSPNTRQGADTQYF

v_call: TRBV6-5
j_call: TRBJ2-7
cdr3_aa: CASSLGPTYEQYF

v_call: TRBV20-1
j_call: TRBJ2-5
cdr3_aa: CSGGGPSGAYHQETQYF

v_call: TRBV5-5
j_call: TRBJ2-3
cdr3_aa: CASSSDRGTDTQYF

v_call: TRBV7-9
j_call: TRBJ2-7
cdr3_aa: CASSLMSGYEQYF

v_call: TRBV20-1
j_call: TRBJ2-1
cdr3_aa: CSARDLGFGYNEQFF

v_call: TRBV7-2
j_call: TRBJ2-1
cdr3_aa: CASSSRTGSSYNEQFF

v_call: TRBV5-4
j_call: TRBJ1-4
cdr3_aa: CASSLVGLGEKLFF

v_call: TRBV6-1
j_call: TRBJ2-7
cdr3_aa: CASSVGTYEQYF

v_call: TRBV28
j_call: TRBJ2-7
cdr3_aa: CASRPDRGYEQYF

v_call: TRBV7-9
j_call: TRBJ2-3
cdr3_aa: CASSFYRGAQHTDTQYF

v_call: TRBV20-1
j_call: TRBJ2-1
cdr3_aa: CSARDPTGGDYNEQFF

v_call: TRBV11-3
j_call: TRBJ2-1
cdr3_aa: CASSNYRDEGNEQFF

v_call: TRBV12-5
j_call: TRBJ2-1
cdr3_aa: CASGPDAGQGEDEQFF